These T cell receptor beta chains were read from a single sample in a study of post-analysis software for immune sequencing data. Each CDR3 protein gets one entry after TCRdb re-called the PCR reads with MiXCR. The table lists hundreds of thousands of distinct CDR3 sequences, around 50% of them singletons, with under 6% in the top ten. Sequenced material: blood. These receptor sequences come from a girl aged 5 to 17 with multiple sclerosis. Each CDR3 is given with its conserved first and last residue. A D gene is named only where the DNA matches it firmly. Clone size is not always given. Where it is, it says once, few, many or a class for expanded clones.

. TRBD1 TRBJ2-6 TRBV14 CASSQVTRDRFWGANVLTF TGTGCCAGCAGCCAAGTAACCCGGGACAGATTCTGGGGGGCCAACGTCCTGACTTTC
. . TRBJ1-4 TRBV12-3/TRBV12-4 CASSPALGTSGEKLFF TGTGCCAGCAGTCCCGCCCTTGGCACTTCGGGCGAAAAACTGTTTTTT
. . TRBJ2-3 TRBV7-6 CASSPDLTDTQYF TGTGCCAGCAGCCCGGACCTTACTGATACGCAGTATTTT
. . TRBJ2-7 TRBV10-3 CAISDQGRNEQYF TGTGCCATCAGTGATCAGGGAAGGAACGAGCAGTACTTC
. . TRBJ2-5 TRBV20-1 CSAGDVRIQETQYF TGCAGTGCTGGAGATGTCCGGATCCAAGAGACCCAGTACTTC
. . TRBJ2-7 TRBV7-6 CASRMGPHYEQYF TGTGCCAGCAGGATGGGACCGCACTACGAGCAGTACTTC
few . TRBJ2-1 TRBV20-1 CSASTRAARGEQFF TGCAGTGCCTCCACACGGGCCGCGAGGGGTGAGCAGTTCTTC
. . TRBJ2-5 TRBV20-1 CSALKGVSETQYF TGCAGTGCCTTAAAGGGGGTTTCAGAGACCCAGTACTTC
. TRBD2 TRBJ2-3 TRBV5-1 CASSPLAGGPPDTQYF TGCGCCAGCAGCCCCCTAGCGGGGGGGCCTCCAGATACGCAGTATTTT
few TRBD1 TRBJ2-7 TRBV5-1 CASSWEGQGVPEQYF TGCGCCAGCAGCTGGGAGGGACAGGGGGTCCCCGAGCAGTACTTC
few TRBD2 TRBJ2-3 TRBV4-3 CASSQDLGGSSDTQYF TGCGCCAGCAGCCAAGATTTGGGCGGGAGTAGCGATACGCAGTATTTT
. TRBD2 TRBJ2-1 TRBV29-1 CSVISGSKNEQFF TGCAGCGTGATTAGCGGGAGTAAGAATGAGCAGTTCTTC
. . TRBJ2-2 TRBV12-3/TRBV12-4 CASSPTLQRPGELFF TGTGCCAGCAGCCCCACCCTCCAAAGGCCCGGGGAGCTGTTTTTT
. TRBD1 TRBJ2-1 TRBV29-1 CSVERTGSEQFF TGCAGCGTTGAACGGACAGGGAGTGAGCAGTTCTTC
once TRBD1 TRBJ1-4 TRBV29-1 CSVKTGGEKLFF TGCAGCGTGAAGACAGGGGGCGAAAAACTGTTTTTT
. TRBD2 TRBJ2-1 TRBV29-1 CSVLGILAGDSNEQFF TGCAGCGTCCTCGGAATACTAGCGGGAGATAGCAATGAGCAGTTCTTC
. . TRBJ2-7 TRBV7-6 CASSLARTNEQYF TGTGCCAGCAGCTTAGCGAGGACGAACGAGCAGTACTTC
few . TRBJ2-7 TRBV7-9 CASSHHSYEQYF TGTGCCAGCAGCCACCACTCCTACGAGCAGTACTTC
few TRBD1 TRBJ2-4 TRBV18 CASNPGQGHIQYF TGTGCCAGCAATCCGGGACAGGGACACATTCAGTACTTC
. . TRBJ1-4 TRBV5-8 CASSPPYSGEKLFF TGTGCCAGCAGCCCCCCGTACTCAGGTGAAAAACTGTTTTTT
once . TRBJ1-1 TRBV6-5 CASSYSAGSQSTEAFF TGTGCCAGCAGTTACTCCGCAGGGTCCCAAAGCACTGAAGCTTTCTTT
few . TRBJ1-6 TRBV18 CASSPPYGNSPLHF TGTGCCAGCTCACCACCTTACGGAAATTCACCCCTCCACTTT
once . TRBJ2-3 TRBV20-1 CSARDPDTLTDTQYF TGCAGTGCTAGAGACCCGGACACACTCACAGATACGCAGTATTTT
. . TRBJ2-7 TRBV29-1 CSVTFESSEQYF TGCAGCGTCACATTCGAGTCATCCGAGCAGTACTTC
few TRBD1 TRBJ2-3 TRBV7-2 CASSPPGQGFTGVEQYF TGTGCCAGCAGCCCCCCGGGACAGGGGTTCACGGGCGTCGAGCAGTATTTT
few TRBD2 TRBJ2-7 TRBV27 CASSRSGGRYSYEQYF TGTGCCAGCAGCCGATCCGGGGGGAGGTACTCCTACGAGCAGTACTTC
. . TRBJ2-1 TRBV20-1 CSANIERLLNEQFF TGCAGTGCTAATATCGAACGACTACTCAATGAGCAGTTCTTC
. . TRBJ1-6 TRBV6-5 CASSMGRGSALHF TGTGCCAGCAGTATGGGACGAGGCTCAGCCCTCCACTTT
. TRBD1 TRBJ2-7 TRBV14 CASSQDGTGGLQQYF TGTGCCAGCAGCCAAGATGGGACAGGGGGCCTACAGCAGTACTTC
. . TRBJ2-7 TRBV29-1 CSVVGRSGVVEQYF TGCAGCGTGGTGGGGCGGTCAGGGGTGGTCGAGCAGTACTTC
few . TRBJ2-1 TRBV9 CASSVAEMTHEQFF TGTGCCAGCAGCGTAGCTGAAATGACCCATGAGCAGTTCTTC
. . TRBJ1-2 TRBV12-3/TRBV12-4 CASSDPLTGSRGYTF TGTGCCAGCAGTGACCCATTGACAGGTTCACGTGGCTACACCTTC
. TRBD2 TRBJ2-7 TRBV6-6 CASSYGGLANAYEQYF TGTGCCAGCAGTTACGGGGGACTAGCTAACGCCTACGAGCAGTACTTC